Following are 6 T cell receptor beta chains from one sample sequenced in a study of shared clonotypes between healthy human individuals. Naive CD8 cells were CD45RO-negative, positively selected for CCR7, excluding terminally differentiated effector memory CD45RA+ cells. Sequencing used immunoSEQ multiplex PCR; TCRdb keeps in-frame clones, though not all of them. The top ten hold about 1.1% of the sample, which has some 2,000,000 clones, less than 95% seen once. What was sequenced was naive CD8+ T cells sorted from blood. These receptors were obtained from a man between 18 and 35 years old in good health.

The rearrangement links TRBV30 to TRBJ2-7, with a tentative D call TRBD2 (5 bases). CDR1 and CDR2 (germline): GTSNPN, SVGIG (reference sequence). Trimming stripped 1 base from V and 7 bases from J, with 11 bases between. The CDR3 spans 12 residues. CDR3 in DNA: TGTGCCTGGAGTGAGACTAAAAGGGAGCAGTACTTC. Its protein product is CAWSETKREQYF.

V and J are TRBV10-1 and TRBJ2-1, with D tentatively TRBD2 (6 bases). This CDR3 region has 16 residues. Germline-derived CDR1 and CDR2 are WNHNN and SYGVQD (reference sequence). Between the trimmed V and J ends, which lost 6 bases and 5 bases, there was a span of 20 bases. The CDR3 reads CASSDKLASTDNEQFF. The DNA for the CDR3 is TGCGCCAGCAGCGACAAGCTAGCGAGCACTGACAATGAGCAGTTCTTC.

V is TRBV4-1 and J is TRBJ2-1, with TRBD2 matching over 8 bases. The CDR3 has 15 residues. The germline gives CDR1 MGHRA, CDR2 YSYEKL. J gave up 7 bases and V 6 bases, and 11 bases lay outside the gene matches. The CDR3 DNA follows: TGCGCCAGCAGTCTGGGACTTACGGGGGGGAATGAGCAGTTCTTC. Translation: CASSLGLTGGNEQFF.

The CDR3 DNA sequence: TGTGCCAGCAGCTTGATGGGCGGTGACTCAGGGGGCCTCTACGAGCAGTACTTC. Amino acid sequence: CASSLMGGDSGGLYEQYF. This chain joins TRBV5-6 and TRBJ2-7; 8 nucleotides line up with TRBD1. CDR1 is SGHDT and CDR2 is YYEEEE in the germline V gene. J was trimmed by 3 bases and V by 1 base; bases with no gene match: 15. CDR3 length: 18 amino acids.

This chain connects TRBV7-2 to TRBJ2-7; D unresolved. The CDR3 loop spans 13 amino acids. V lost 2 bases and J 3 bases, leaving 8 bases between the germline ends. Germline loops: CDR1 SGHTA, CDR2 FQGNSA. CDR3 DNA sequence: TGTGCCAGCAGCTTACAGGAAGGCTACGAGCAGTACTTC. Translating it yields CASSLQEGYEQYF.

The chain carries TRBV13 and TRBJ1-1; weak D call: TRBD1 (6 bases). This CDR3 has 13 amino acids. V was clipped by 5 bases and J by 2 bases, with 9 bases between them. The germline gives CDR1 PRHDT, CDR2 FYEKMQ (reference sequence). CDR3 residues: CASSTQGNTEAFF. The CDR3 DNA is TGTGCCAGCAGCACACAGGGAAACACTGAAGCTTTCTTT.